This T cell receptor beta chain emerged from a study of blood T cell repertoires in COVID-19. Study overall: Acute and convalescent COVID-19 samples came from the United States, Italy and Spain. In each case, the material was cDNA or gDNA derived from T cells, B-cell-depleted T cells, or PBMCs.

This clone appeared many times. Trimming cost V 3 bases and J 7 bases, with 18 bases left between them. The CDR3 consists of 16 residues. Germline V gene data show CDR1 as KGHDR and CDR2 as SFDVKD. The assay was immunoSEQ multiplex PCR, and TCRdb's table has in-frame clones only and misses some. The sample has some 150,000 clones, approximately 86% seen once. The clonotype comes from a woman aged 60-75 years with acute or convalescent COVID-19. The V and J genes are TRBV24-1 and TRBJ2-1; weak D call: TRBD2 (6 bases). Sequenced input: peripheral blood. This CDR3 is CATSDPDPSAGNEQFF. Written as DNA, the CDR3 is TGTGCCACCAGTGATCCTGACCCCTCGGCGGGGAATGAGCAGTTCTTC.